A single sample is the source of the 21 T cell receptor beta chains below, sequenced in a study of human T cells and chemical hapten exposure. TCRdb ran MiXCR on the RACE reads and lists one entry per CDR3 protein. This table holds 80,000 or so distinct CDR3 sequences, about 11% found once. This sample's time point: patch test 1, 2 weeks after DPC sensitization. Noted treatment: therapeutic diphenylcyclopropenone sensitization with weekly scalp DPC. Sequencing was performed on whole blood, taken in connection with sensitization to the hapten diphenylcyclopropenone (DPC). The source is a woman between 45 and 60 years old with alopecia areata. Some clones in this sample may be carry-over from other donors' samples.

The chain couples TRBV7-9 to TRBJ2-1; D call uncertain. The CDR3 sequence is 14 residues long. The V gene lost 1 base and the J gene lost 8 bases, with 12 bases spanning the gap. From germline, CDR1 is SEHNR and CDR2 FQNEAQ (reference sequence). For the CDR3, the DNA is TGTGCCAGCAGCTTAGGCCCTCTAAGCGATGAGCAGTTCTTC. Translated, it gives CASSLGPLSDEQFF.

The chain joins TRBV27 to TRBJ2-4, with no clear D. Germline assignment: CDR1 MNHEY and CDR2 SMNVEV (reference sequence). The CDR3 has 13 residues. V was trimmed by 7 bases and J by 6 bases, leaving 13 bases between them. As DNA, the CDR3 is TGTGCCAGCATGGGGTTTTTGGGAAACATTCAGTACTTC. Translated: CASMGFLGNIQYF.

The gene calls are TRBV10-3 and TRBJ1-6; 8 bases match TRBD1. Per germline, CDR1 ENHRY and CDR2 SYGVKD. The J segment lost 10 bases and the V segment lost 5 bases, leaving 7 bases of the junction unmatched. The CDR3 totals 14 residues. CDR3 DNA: TGTGCCATCAGTTTTGGACAGGGATACTCACCCCTCCACTTT. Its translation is CAISFGQGYSPLHF.

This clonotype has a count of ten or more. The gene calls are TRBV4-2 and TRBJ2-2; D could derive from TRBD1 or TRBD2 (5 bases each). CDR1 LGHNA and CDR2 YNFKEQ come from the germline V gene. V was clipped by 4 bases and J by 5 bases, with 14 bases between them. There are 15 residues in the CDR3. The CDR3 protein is CASSPGRSLTGELFF. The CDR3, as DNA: TGTGCCAGCAGCCCGGGACGGTCCCTTACCGGGGAGCTGTTTTTT.

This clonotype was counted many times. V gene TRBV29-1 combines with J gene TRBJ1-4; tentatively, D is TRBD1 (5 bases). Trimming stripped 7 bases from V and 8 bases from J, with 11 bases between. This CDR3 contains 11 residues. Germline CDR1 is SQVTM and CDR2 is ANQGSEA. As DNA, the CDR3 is TGCAGCGCCGGGGCCGCCGAAAAACTGTTTTTT. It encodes CSAGAAEKLFF.

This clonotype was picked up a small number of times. The CDR3, as DNA: TGTGCCAGCAGCCCCCAAGCCTCCGCAGGGGGCGAAGCTTTCTTT. Translation: CASSPQASAGGEAFF. This rearrangement joins TRBV7-2 to TRBJ1-1; 8 bases line up with TRBD1. CDR1 and CDR2 (germline): SGHTA, FQGNSA. Losses at the gene ends were 5 bases for V and 8 bases for J; bases not matched to a gene: 13. The CDR3 totals 15 residues.

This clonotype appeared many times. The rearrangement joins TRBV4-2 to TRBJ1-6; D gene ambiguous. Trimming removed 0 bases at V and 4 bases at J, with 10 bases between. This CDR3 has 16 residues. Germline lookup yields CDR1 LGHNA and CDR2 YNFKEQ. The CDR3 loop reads CASSQDLGGYNSPLHF. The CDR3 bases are TGTGCCAGCAGCCAAGATTTGGGCGGGTATAATTCACCCCTCCACTTT.

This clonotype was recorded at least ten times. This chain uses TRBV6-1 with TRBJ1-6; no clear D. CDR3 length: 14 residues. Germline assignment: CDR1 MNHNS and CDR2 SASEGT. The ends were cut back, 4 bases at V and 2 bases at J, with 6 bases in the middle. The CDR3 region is CASSAGPYNSPLHF. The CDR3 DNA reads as TGTGCCAGCAGTGCCGGACCCTATAATTCACCCCTCCACTTT.

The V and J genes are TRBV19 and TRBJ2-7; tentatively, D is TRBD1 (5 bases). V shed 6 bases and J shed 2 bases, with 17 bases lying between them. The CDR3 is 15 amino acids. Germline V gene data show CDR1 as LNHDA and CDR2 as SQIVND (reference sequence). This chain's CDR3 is CASRMGRTTTYEQYF. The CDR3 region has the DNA TGTGCCAGTAGGATGGGGCGTACTACCACCTACGAGCAGTACTTC.

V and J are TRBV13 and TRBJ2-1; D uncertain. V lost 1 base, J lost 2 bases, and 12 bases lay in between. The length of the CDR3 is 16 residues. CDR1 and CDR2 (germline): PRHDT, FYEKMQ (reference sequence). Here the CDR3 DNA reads TGTGCCAGCAGCTTAGTAGGACCGCCGGCCTACAATGAGCAGTTCTTC. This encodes CASSLVGPPAYNEQFF.

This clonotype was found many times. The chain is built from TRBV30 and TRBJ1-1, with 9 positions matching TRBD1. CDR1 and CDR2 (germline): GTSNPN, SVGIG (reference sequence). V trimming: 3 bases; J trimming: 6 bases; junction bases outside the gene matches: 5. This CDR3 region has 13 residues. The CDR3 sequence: CAWRGQGLSEAFF. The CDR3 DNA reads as TGTGCCTGGAGGGGACAGGGTCTGTCTGAAGCTTTCTTT. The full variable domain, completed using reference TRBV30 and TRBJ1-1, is SQTIHQWPATLVQPVGSPLSLECTVEGTSNPNLYWYRQAAGRGLQLLFYSVGIGQISSEVPQNLSASRPQDRQFILSSKKLLLSDSGFYLCAWRGQGLSEAFFGQGTRLTVV.

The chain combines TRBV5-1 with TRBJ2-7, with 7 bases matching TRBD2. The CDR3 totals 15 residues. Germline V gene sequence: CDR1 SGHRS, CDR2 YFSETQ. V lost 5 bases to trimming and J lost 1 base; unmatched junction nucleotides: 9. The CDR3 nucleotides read TGCGCCAGCAGGCGGGAGAGAACGGGATCCTACGAGCAGTACTTC. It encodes CASRRERTGSYEQYF. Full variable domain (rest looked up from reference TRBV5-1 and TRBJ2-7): KAGVTQTPRYLIKTRGQQVTLSCSPISGHRSVSWYQQTPGQGLQFLFEYFSETQRNKGNFPGRFSGRQFSNSRSEMNVSTLELGDSALYLCASRRERTGSYEQYFGPGTRLTVT.

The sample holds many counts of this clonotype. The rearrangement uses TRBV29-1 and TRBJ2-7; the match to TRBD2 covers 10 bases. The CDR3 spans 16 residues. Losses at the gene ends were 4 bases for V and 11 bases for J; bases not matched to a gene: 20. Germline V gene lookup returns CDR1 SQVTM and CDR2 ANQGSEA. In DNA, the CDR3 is TGCAGCGTTGGATATACCGCGGGGACTAGCGTCCCCCGGGAGTACTTC. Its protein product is CSVGYTAGTSVPREYF.

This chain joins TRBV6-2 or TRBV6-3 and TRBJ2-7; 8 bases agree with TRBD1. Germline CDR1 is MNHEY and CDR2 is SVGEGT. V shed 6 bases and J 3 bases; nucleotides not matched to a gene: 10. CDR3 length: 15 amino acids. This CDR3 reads CASRNRDRRVYEQYF. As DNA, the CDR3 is TGTGCCAGCAGGAATCGGGACAGGAGGGTCTACGAGCAGTACTTC.

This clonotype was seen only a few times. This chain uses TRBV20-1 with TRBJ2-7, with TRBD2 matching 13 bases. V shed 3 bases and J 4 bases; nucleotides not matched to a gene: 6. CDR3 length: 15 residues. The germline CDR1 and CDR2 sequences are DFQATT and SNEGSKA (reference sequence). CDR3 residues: CSARGGLAGQYEQYF. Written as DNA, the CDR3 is TGCAGTGCTAGGGGGGGACTAGCGGGACAATACGAGCAGTACTTC.

The CDR3 DNA reads TGTGCCAGCAGCGTAGACGTGGGACAGCATGGCTACACCTTC. Its translation is CASSVDVGQHGYTF. This chain joins TRBV9 and TRBJ1-2; the match to TRBD1 covers 7 bases. CDR1 is SGDLS and CDR2 is YYNGEE in the germline V gene. The junction had 5 bases not matched to a gene; V was cut back by 0 bases and J by 6 bases. The CDR3 totals 14 residues.

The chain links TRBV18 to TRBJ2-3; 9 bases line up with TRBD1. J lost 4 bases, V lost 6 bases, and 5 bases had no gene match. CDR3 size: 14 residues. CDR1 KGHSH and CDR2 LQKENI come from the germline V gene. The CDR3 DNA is TGTGCCAGCTCGGGACAGGGATCGGCAGATACGCAGTATTTT. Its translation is CASSGQGSADTQYF.

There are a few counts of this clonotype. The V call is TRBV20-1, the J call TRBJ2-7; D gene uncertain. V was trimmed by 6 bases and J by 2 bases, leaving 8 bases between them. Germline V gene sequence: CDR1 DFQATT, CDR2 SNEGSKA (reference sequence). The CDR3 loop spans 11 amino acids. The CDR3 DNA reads TGCAGTGCCCCGACTCCCTACGAGCAGTACTTC. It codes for CSAPTPYEQYF.

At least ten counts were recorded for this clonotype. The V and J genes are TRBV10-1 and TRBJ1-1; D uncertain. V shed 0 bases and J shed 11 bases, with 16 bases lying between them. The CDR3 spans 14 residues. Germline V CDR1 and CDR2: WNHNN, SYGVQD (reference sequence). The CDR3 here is CASSESLRSAGAFF. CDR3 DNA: TGCGCCAGCAGTGAGTCGCTCAGGTCCGCGGGGGCTTTCTTT.

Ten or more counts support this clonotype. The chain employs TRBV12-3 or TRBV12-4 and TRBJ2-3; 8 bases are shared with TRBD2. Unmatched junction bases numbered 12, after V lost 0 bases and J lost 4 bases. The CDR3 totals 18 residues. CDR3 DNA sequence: TGTGCCAGCAGTTTAGCTATGGGTGGCGGGGGGCGGCCAGATACGCAGTATTTT. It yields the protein CASSLAMGGGGRPDTQYF.

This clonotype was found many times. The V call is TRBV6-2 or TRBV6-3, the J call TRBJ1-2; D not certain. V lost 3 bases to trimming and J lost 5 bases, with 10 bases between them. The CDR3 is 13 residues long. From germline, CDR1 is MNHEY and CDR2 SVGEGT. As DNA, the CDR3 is TGTGCCAGCAGTTATAATCTTCTTTATGGCTACACCTTC. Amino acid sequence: CASSYNLLYGYTF.